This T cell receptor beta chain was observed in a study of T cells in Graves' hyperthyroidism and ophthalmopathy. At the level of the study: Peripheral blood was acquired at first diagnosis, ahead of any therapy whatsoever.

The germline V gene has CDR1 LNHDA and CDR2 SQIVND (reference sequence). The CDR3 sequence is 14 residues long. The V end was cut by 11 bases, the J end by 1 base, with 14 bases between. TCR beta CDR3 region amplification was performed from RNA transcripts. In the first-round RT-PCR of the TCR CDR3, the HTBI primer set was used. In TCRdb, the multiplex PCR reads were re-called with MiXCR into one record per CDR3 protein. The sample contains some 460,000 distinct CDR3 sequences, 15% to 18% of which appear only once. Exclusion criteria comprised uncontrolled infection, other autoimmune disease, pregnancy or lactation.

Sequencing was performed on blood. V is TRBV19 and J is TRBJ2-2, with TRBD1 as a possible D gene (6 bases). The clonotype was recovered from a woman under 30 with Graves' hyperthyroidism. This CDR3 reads CACTGQVNTGELFF. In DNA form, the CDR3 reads TGTGCCTGCACGGGACAAGTGAACACCGGGGAGCTGTTTTTT. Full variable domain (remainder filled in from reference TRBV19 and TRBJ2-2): DGGITQSPKYLFRKEGQNVTLSCEQNLNHDAMYWYRQDPGQGLRLIYYSQIVNDFQKGDIAEGYSVSREKKESFPLTVTSAQKNPTAFYLCACTGQVNTGELFFGEGSRLTVL.